This T cell receptor beta chain was recovered during a study of shared clonotypes between healthy human individuals (dated by TCRdb to 2020 to 2022). Regarding the study in general: The cohort comprised a couple of women and a few men aged 18 to 49 years. To increase sequencing depth and limit assay-specific biases, TCR repertoire library preparation and sequencing were carried out by different laboratories using diverse techniques. Blood TCR repertoires of a handful of healthy adults were deeply sequenced to estimate repertoire size and the extent of clonotype sharing between individuals. For each donor, CD4 naive and CD4 memory were each given three plates, CD8 naive was given two plates, and CD8 memory was given one plate. Per donor, leukapheresis produced somewhere between about 0.85 and 8.9 billion PBMCs.

The donors were healthy, HIV-negative adults with no recently reported acute infections or vaccinations. Every donor was a Caucasian adult residing in Nashville, Tennessee, USA. CD4+ T cells were enriched by magnetic negative selection, after which naive cells were positively selected on CD45RA and the negative fraction was taken as the memory subset. After blood collection by leukapheresis, PBMCs were isolated using Ficoll-Histopaque density gradient centrifugation and then cryopreserved in the vapor phase of liquid nitrogen. Purity and quantity of every magnetically sorted T cell population were checked by analytical flow cytometry. Each sorted fraction had its genomic DNA isolated and then quantified by UV absorbance on a Nanodrop 2000c. Taken from cysteine to phenylalanine, the CDR3 has 13 residues. Just the 39-base CDR3 DNA is kept, in frame starting at base 1. CDR1 MNHEY and CDR2 SVGAGI were looked up in the germline V gene. V trim: 7 bases; J trim: 8 bases; unmatched bases: 8.

TCR CDR3 regions were amplified from genomic DNA by multiplex PCR using the deep immunoSEQ assay. Extracted genomic DNA from each cell subset was distributed evenly across all wells of several immunoSEQ 96-well plates, and each plate was treated as a replicate. For sorted subsets, approximately 190 ng of genomic DNA, equivalent to roughly 30,000 T cell genomes, went into each replicate PCR. Purified libraries were measured with a Qubit 3.0 fluorometer, size-checked on a Bioanalyzer 2100, and measured again with the KAPA Library Quantification kit. Every immunoSEQ 96-well plate was sequenced on a separate single-read 150-cycle Illumina NextSeq 550 flow cell. The study's processing was this. Because only junctional sequences without quality scores were contained in the immunoSEQ output, filtering matching that applied to full-length reads could not be performed. To assign V/J genes and CDR3, sequences were annotated using PyIR, a Python wrapper for IgBLAST v1.9, with IMGT germline references. Reads were filtered out if the reads had weak V/J assignments (E-value above 1e-6), no CDR3, stop codons, out-of-frame junctions, or ambiguous translated residues. V3J clonotypes were defined by identical inferred V gene, J gene, and CDR3 amino acid sequence. Percentage overlap between repertoires was computed as shared unique clonotypes divided by the size of the smaller repertoire. Three approaches were used to assess repertoire richness: RTK rarefaction, the Chao1 estimator, and Recon v2.1 estimates of unobserved clonotypes. For all TCRbeta clonotypes obtained by the gDNA method from four donors, generation probabilities were computed with OLGA. TCRdb carries this immuneACCESS record with in-frame sequences only. Its versions omit some clonotypes, under half of them owing to an unresolved V gene in the studies checked, with the rest unexplained. The V and J calls and clone size are taken from that table; D and trimming were inferred from the DNA. Across this sample there are 2.5 million or so clones, with about 92% seen only once. The ten largest account for roughly 0.13% of the sample.

Comments on this clone: Its binding antigen is unknown. Per-base quality was not reported, and no clone a single base away is much larger than it.

General study outcomes and caveats: Because the study included only a small number of donors, the genetic and exposure-history diversity represented was limited. Sampling was restricted to blood, and TCR repertoires in tissues likely differ from the TCR repertoires found in blood. Across several donors, around 5% of naive CD4, around 3.3% of naive CD8, 2% to 2.5% of memory CD4, and approximately 0.4% of memory CD8 clonotypes were shared. Rarefaction of sorted-subset datasets indicated incomplete sequencing despite the large sequencing depth. Naive subsets generally had larger estimated clonotype richness than memory subsets. Pairwise subsampling led to the expectation that sequencing depth would affect the degree of clonotype sharing among donors. Clonotypes shared by all four sorted-subset donors showed higher generation probabilities than non-shared clonotypes.

Sequenced material: naive CD4+ T cells sorted from blood. Sample cell subset or site, as interpreted from the label and publication: CD45RA+ positively selected. The sequence links TRBV6-5 to TRBJ2-4; 7 nucleotides in the junction match TRBD2. The clonotype was recovered from a man aged 18 to 29 in good health. The DNA is as follows: TGTGCCAGCAATTTTCGCGGGAGTGACATTCAGTACTTC. Its protein is CASNFRGSDIQYF.